This T cell receptor beta chain is drawn from a study of cytomegalovirus exposure and HLA in healthy donors (dated by TCRdb to the late 2010s). Regarding the research as a whole: An earlier analysis of roughly 570 of the donors reported about 260 Gb of sequence data and 95 million to 140 million unique TCR beta sequences obtained from roughly 180 million T cells. Because of strong linkage in the cohort, roughly 5 DR-DQ haplotypes were treated as single units for association and clustering. The study combined high-throughput TCR immunosequencing, statistical association of individual TCRs with disease status, and machine learning to predict cytomegalovirus infection status. Donor age, sex, ethnicity and CMV serostatus were compiled together with the repertoire data. Among the roughly 400 genotyped donors, 81% belonged to the genetic ancestry cluster associated with self-reported Caucasian donors. The study profiled the T cell repertoires of under 700 subjects by immunosequencing and related them to cytomegalovirus serostatus. Rather than using new phenotypic data, the later analysis identified candidate immune exposures from TCR beta sequences and from how often those sequences occurred across donors. In an earlier analysis of several hundred of the donors, high-throughput TCR beta sequencing was used to judge whether each TCR beta V gene segment behaved as functional or pseudogenic. A later analysis re-examined previously published TCR beta repertoires from more than 600 donors and added high-resolution HLA genotyping to investigate patterns of TCR occurrence. Among approximately 370 genotyped donors of the cohort, an average of around 220,000 unique TCR beta nucleotide sequences was sequenced per donor, of which about 18% were non-productive. All discovery cohort repertoires had been generated on a single sequencing platform. Approximately 300 gigabases of sequencing data and tens of millions of unique TCR sequences made up an early release that covered approximately 650 HLA-typed donors. Typing coverage varied by locus: about 620-630 donors for A, B, C, DRB1 and DQB1; roughly 500 for DQA1; over 600 for DPA1; 400 to 480 for DPB1. The study aimed to test whether signatures of past pathogen exposure could be identified by cataloging public T cell receptors. In addition to the first cohort of around 670 subjects, a separate validation cohort of over 90 different subjects was used. A later genetic analysis took genome-wide SNP genotypes for about 55% of the roughly 700 donors and used that subset as a discovery cohort. HLA typing covered class I and class II loci at four-digit resolution.

In total, around 600 healthy bone marrow donors made up the cohort. All cohort members were sampled while nominally healthy, although unrecorded immune exposures were likely present. The donor tested CMV seronegative and was one of the 352 seronegative cohort members. A peripheral blood sample was collected from each donor, and TCR beta sequencing was performed on peripheral blood mononuclear cells. Genomic DNA extraction from the blood cell samples was performed with the Qiagen DNeasy Blood Extraction Kit. Overall study outcomes, separate from this receptor: Most CMV-associated TCR beta chains appeared to be HLA-restricted in a later analysis, and the HLA associations seemed to be driven largely by CMV exposure. Specific HLA alleles were associated with more than 15,000 TCR beta sequences at a false discovery rate of 0.05 in a later analysis. The study gave a list of 150 to 200 TCR beta chains associated with cytomegalovirus. The sequencing pipeline was judged likely to have produced a cluster of highly shared sequence variants as a technical artifact. In an earlier analysis of 587 of the donors, most TCR beta V segments appeared in productive rearrangements about 90% or about 30% of the time, broadly matching IMGT annotations. The classifier was reported to diagnose cytomegalovirus status with high specificity and sensitivity in both the original cohort and the validation cohort. It was suggested by the authors that the approach could potentially be generalized to other disease states and immunological phenotypes. In vitro tests confirmed that a few of the cytomegalovirus-associated TCR beta chains recognize cytomegalovirus antigens. Several of the top co-occurrence clusters appeared to be linked to parvovirus B19, influenza, CMV and Epstein-Barr virus, according to a later analysis. Compared with the roughly 700-donor mean, donors in an Asian-associated ancestry cluster had fewer N-insertions in productive TCRs, according to a later genetic analysis. V-gene and J-gene trimming of TCR beta chains was associated with a missense DCLRE1C variant in a later genetic analysis, and the association was replicated in an independent cohort. Only TCR beta chains were sequenced in this cohort, and the absence of alpha or paired-chain data limited detectable features. Because some donors lacked HLA typing at each locus, the association tests relied only on the typed subset. A further reported finding was that TCR beta sequences accurately predicted the HLA-A and HLA-B alleles for most subjects in the first cohort. Because the 87-base-pair reads could not distinguish some IMGT-functional V segments, including TRBV6-2 and TRBV6-3, those segments were excluded. Linkage disequilibrium might explain the correlated functional status among segregating V segments, but an unknown experimental factor could not be ruled out. CMV serostatus was the only immune exposure information available for the cohort. Roughly uniform sequencing depth across donors was assumed in presence/absence analyses, although this assumption may not hold. Assigning TCR associations to individual alleles was difficult when HLA alleles, especially DR and DQ, strongly co-occurred. The earlier analysis of 450 to 700 of the donors excluded 15 to 20 rarely observed V segments, including chromosome 9 orphons, because counts were too low. In a later analysis, the rate of TCR association differed among HLA loci, with DRB1 alleles having the most associated TCRs and HLA-C alleles having the fewest. A later analysis found that HLA-associated TCR beta chains were more clonally expanded and had lower generation probabilities than equally common non-associated chains. Most TCR sequences were observed very rarely across donors, whereas some public TCRs were present in many individuals.

Library construction relied on the immunoSEQ multiplex PCR assay. For the multiplex PCR, a mixture combining 60 forward primers for TCR Vbeta segments and 13 reverse primers for TCR Jbeta segments was used. The CDR3 region of rearranged TCR beta genes was amplified from genomic DNA with a multiplex PCR assay. Amplified TCR beta libraries were sequenced as 87-base-pair reads on the Illumina HiSeq System. The paper's data handling went like this. Across the 500 to 700 repertoires, a later analysis counted 80 million or so unique TCR beta chains, roughly 11 million of which were shared by at least two donors. Raw reads were error-corrected and collapsed into unique sequences with a nearest-neighbor algorithm that merged closely related sequences to remove PCR and sequencing errors. V, D and J gene segments were assigned by aligning CDR3 sequences to IMGT reference sequences. Each retained sequence needed at least a six-nucleotide match to both a V gene segment and a J gene segment. Rearrangements were called productive when the CDR3 lacked stop codons and stayed in frame with V and J; all others were non-productive. Following IMGT convention, CDR3 was defined as the stretch from the second conserved V-encoded cysteine up to the conserved J-encoded phenylalanine. The earlier analysis of 450 to 750 of the donors excluded any sequence lacking an unambiguous match to a single V gene segment. In an earlier analysis of about 590 of the donors, a V segment was called functional when productive rearrangements were above 56.7%, and segregating when the standard deviation between donors exceeded 5%. To diagnose cytomegalovirus status from the catalog of TCR beta chain sequences, a statistical classification framework was built. In a later analysis, V and J genes were assigned by comparing TCR nucleotide sequences against IMGT/GENE-DB human TR gene sequences. The TCRdist pipeline was used in a later analysis to assign CDR3 sequences and most-parsimonious VDJ recombination scenarios. In a later analysis, each TCR beta chain was defined by its CDR3 amino acid sequence together with its V-gene family, and reads without a unique V-gene family were excluded. As a way to deal with suspected cross-contamination and a sequencing artifact, a later analysis dropped hundreds of nucleotide sequences that were highly shared and had low generation probability. A later analysis calculated a clonal expansion index for each public chain from normalized within-repertoire ranks of inferred template counts. Generation probabilities in a later analysis came from a VDJ recombination model fitted to out-of-frame rearrangements, and those results were checked against IGoR. In a later analysis, hypergeometric tests were used to score TCR-TCR, TCR-HLA and TCR-CMV co-occurrence, with a repertoire-size bias correction applied to TCR pairs. A later analysis estimated false discovery rates by permuting HLA or CMV assignments 20 times. A later analysis grouped co-occurring TCRs with DBSCAN, adding TCRdist sequence similarity when clustering within HLA-allele-positive subsets. Co-occurrence clustering excluded repertoires with fewer than 30,000 or more than 120,000 public chains, plus five with anomalous nucleotide sharing. Held by TCRdb, this immuneACCESS table contains in-frame sequences only and omits some clones. Under half of the omission traces to an unresolved V gene where checked; the cause of the rest is unknown. V and J calls and clone size are given by that table; D and trimming were obtained from the DNA. This sample comprises 200,000 or so clones, less than 85% of them detected only once. The ten largest clones take up 0.63% of the sample.

There are 14 amino acids in the CDR3, from cysteine to phenylalanine inclusive. The only DNA kept is the CDR3, 42 bases in frame from the first base. Compared with germline, V lacks 8 bases and J lacks 4 bases; bases without a gene match: 7. Looking up the germline V gene yields CDR1 MNHNS and CDR2 SASEGT. Comments on this clone: Its antigen has not been determined. No base-level quality is on record; no much larger clone is a single base apart.

This clonotype originated in a man younger than 35 in good health and CMV-seronegative. The V and J segments used are TRBV6-1 and TRBJ2-3; 9 bases in the middle match TRBD1. Material for sequencing was PBMCs. The DNA sequence is as follows: TGTGCCAGCCGGGACAGGGTCAATCCAGATACGCAGTATTTT. Translated, it reads CASRDRVNPDTQYF.